The 26 T cell receptor beta chains below come from one sample, sequenced in a study of blood T cells in healthy people across ages. Alongside a J-beta primer mix, a sample-barcoded 5' primer served in a second PCR lasting about 7 to 11 cycles. TCRdb itself ran the 5' RACE reads through MiXCR, one entry per CDR3 protein. The sample carries about 580,000 distinct CDR3 sequences, roughly 48% recorded once. Material for sequencing was blood. The receptors originated from a man at least 80 years old in good health.

As for this clonotype: The junction does not match germline at one end; this may be a read error. This sequence joins TRBV10-3 and TRBJ1-4; possibly TRBD1 for D (5 bases). The CDR3 consists of 13 residues. Germline loops: CDR1 ENHRY, CDR2 SYGVKD. CDR3 sequence (DNA): TGCGCCATAGCAAGTCGTGGGGGAGAAAAACTGTTTTTT. It yields the protein CAIASRGGEKLFF.

The CDR3 protein is CASRYQRERLRTDTQYF. CDR3 coding DNA: TGTGCCAGCAGGTACCAGCGGGAGAGATTAAGGACAGATACGCAGTATTTT. V is TRBV12-3 or TRBV12-4 and J is TRBJ2-3; 8 nucleotides align to TRBD2. The CDR3 covers 17 residues. J gave up 3 bases and V 6 bases, and 14 bases lay outside the gene matches.

This chain connects TRBV30 to TRBJ2-4; D possibly corresponds to TRBD2 (5 bases). The CDR3 contains 13 residues. Germline assignment: CDR1 GTSNPN and CDR2 SVGIG (reference sequence). V lost 0 bases and J lost 7, with 10 bases in between. CDR3 DNA: TGTGCCTGGAGTGTAAACAGCGGCAACATTCAGTACTTC. Protein sequence: CAWSVNSGNIQYF.

This clonotype was found many times. This rearrangement joins TRBV5-1 to TRBJ2-1; 8 bases match TRBD2. The CDR3 covers 16 residues. With 0 bases clipped from V and 1 base from J, the junction kept 3 bases outside the gene matches. Germline assignment: CDR1 SGHRS and CDR2 YFSETQ. CDR3 residues: CASSLGSGSSYNEQFF. For the CDR3, the DNA is TGCGCCAGCAGCTTGGGGAGCGGGAGTTCCTACAATGAGCAGTTCTTC.

The genes are TRBV24-1 and TRBJ2-3; 9 positions agree with TRBD2. There are 15 residues in the CDR3. Germline assignment: CDR1 KGHDR and CDR2 SFDVKD. J was trimmed by 5 bases and V by 3 bases; bases with no gene match: 5. CDR3 sequence (DNA): TGTGCCACCAGTGATGGCGGGAGGGCCCGAGATACGCAGTATTTT. It specifies CATSDGGRARDTQYF.

This chain connects TRBV29-1 to TRBJ2-7, with 13 bases fitting TRBD2. The J call may be incorrect, as the DNA end agrees better with TRBJ2-5. CDR3 length equals 14 residues. Germline V gene data show CDR1 as SQVTM and CDR2 as ANQGSEA. Here the CDR3 reads CSGTSGGPEGTQYF. The DNA of the CDR3 is TGCAGCGGGACTAGCGGGGGTCCCGAAGGGACCCAGTACTTC.

This rearrangement joins TRBV4-2 to TRBJ2-2, with 9 bases aligning to TRBD2. This CDR3 has 17 residues. V shed 4 bases and J 5 bases; nucleotides not matched to a gene: 11. CDR1 is LGHNA, CDR2 YNFKEQ, per germline. CDR3 nucleotide sequence: TGTGCCAGCAGCCCACAGGGAGGCGGGAGGGGAACCGGGGAGCTGTTTTTT. This sequence encodes CASSPQGGGRGTGELFF.

This chain joins TRBV20-1 and TRBJ2-1; D may correspond to TRBD1 or TRBD2 (6 bases each). The CDR3 is 16 amino acids. V lost 0 bases to trimming and J lost 6 bases, with 18 bases between them. The germline CDR1 and CDR2 sequences are DFQATT and SNEGSKA (reference sequence). The CDR3 coding sequence is TGCAGTGCTAGAGACCCCGGGACTGGGGGCTTCAATGAGCAGTTCTTC. Residues: CSARDPGTGGFNEQFF.

J is TRBJ2-3 and V is TRBV10-3; 15 positions agree with TRBD2. The V segment lost 10 bases and the J segment 4 bases; nucleotides outside the gene matches: 6. Germline V gene data show CDR1 as ENHRY and CDR2 as SYGVKD. This CDR3 has 15 amino acids. Written as DNA, the CDR3 is TGTGCCACCAGCGGGACTAGCGGGAGGTCAGATACGCAGTATTTT. Protein: CATSGTSGRSDTQYF.

The chain is built from TRBV6-6 and TRBJ2-2; 12 bases match TRBD2. CDR3 length: 16 amino acids. Germline lookup yields CDR1 MNHNY and CDR2 SVGAGI (reference sequence). Unmatched junction bases numbered 2, after V lost 4 bases and J lost 2 bases. DNA for the CDR3: TGTGCCAGCAGTTCTAGCGGGGGGGGAAACACCGGGGAGCTGTTTTTT. It yields the protein CASSSSGGGNTGELFF.

The chain employs TRBV6-6 and TRBJ1-3; maybe TRBD1 (5 bases). Trimming cost V 6 bases and J 4 bases, with 13 bases left between them. CDR3 length equals 14 residues. Germline V CDR1 and CDR2: MNHNY, SVGAGI (reference sequence). DNA for the CDR3: TGTGCCAGCAGCCTGACAGTAGCGGGAAACACCATATATTTT. This encodes CASSLTVAGNTIYF.

The V gene is TRBV20-1, the J gene TRBJ2-1; TRBD2 agrees at 14 bases. Germline-derived CDR1 and CDR2 are DFQATT and SNEGSKA (reference sequence). The CDR3 is 14 amino acids. Trimming cost V 1 base and J 15 bases; bases outside gene matches: 8. As DNA, the CDR3 is TGCAGTGCTAGAGCCGGGACTAGCGGGAGTAAATTGTTCTTC. Protein product: CSARAGTSGSKLFF.

Concerning this clonotype itself: The junction and the germline gene differ at one end; a read error may be behind it. The chain carries TRBV4-1 and TRBJ2-2; D is ambiguous. The CDR3 contains 15 residues. CDR1 and CDR2 (germline): MGHRA, YSYEKL. The CDR3 reads CASRQAGPNTGELFF. CDR3 DNA: TGCGCCAGCAGGCAAGCAGGCCCGAACACCGGGGAGCTGTTTTTT.

V usage is TRBV20-1 and J usage is TRBJ1-2; 8 bases agree with TRBD1. Germline CDR1 DFQATT, CDR2 SNEGSKA (reference sequence). The CDR3 is 14 residues long. The J segment lost 2 bases and the V segment lost 5 bases, leaving 7 bases of the junction unmatched. In nucleotides, the CDR3 is TGCAGTGCTGTCCAGGGGGCGATGAACTATGGCTACACCTTC. It specifies CSAVQGAMNYGYTF.

This clonotype was recorded only once. The junction and the germline gene differ at one end; a read error may be behind it. This chain links TRBV15 with TRBJ2-1; no clear D. This CDR3 spans 15 amino acids. Germline V gene sequence: CDR1 LNHNV, CDR2 YYDKDF (reference sequence). The CDR3, as DNA: TGTGCCACCGGCAGAGAAATACTTGGAAGCAATGAGCAGTTCTTC. It translates to CATGREILGSNEQFF.

This clonotype was seen at least ten times. The rearrangement uses TRBV3-1 and TRBJ2-7; 8 bases match TRBD2. The CDR3 totals 12 residues. The trim removed 6 bases at V and 3 bases at J, leaving 1 base unmatched. Per germline, CDR1 LGHDT and CDR2 YNNKEL (reference sequence). The CDR3 nucleotides are TGTGCCAGCAGTCGGGGGGGCTACGAGCAGTACTTC. Translating it yields CASSRGGYEQYF.

This clonotype appeared a single time. J is TRBJ1-2 and V is TRBV4-1, with 7 positions matching TRBD1. The CDR3 has 14 residues. Germline values: CDR1 MGHRA, CDR2 YSYEKL. With 0 bases clipped from V and 4 bases from J, the junction kept 2 bases outside the gene matches. The chain's CDR3 is CASSQERGPYGYTF. The CDR3 DNA is TGCGCCAGCAGCCAAGAAAGGGGGCCCTATGGCTACACCTTC.

This chain links TRBV7-2 with TRBJ2-3; D gene ambiguous. V was pared by 2 bases and J by 3 bases, with 9 bases between. Germline V CDR1 and CDR2: SGHTA, FQGNSA. CDR3 length: 14 residues. CDR3 bases: TGTGCCAGCAGCTTAATTGTTGCGACAGATACGCAGTATTTT. Residues: CASSLIVATDTQYF.

The V and J genes are TRBV30 and TRBJ2-4; D is uncertain. The DNA end lines up better with TRBJ2-7; the J call may be wrong. Germline CDR1 and CDR2: GTSNPN and SVGIG (reference sequence). This CDR3 contains 12 residues. This chain's CDR3 is CAWSRQHYEQYF. In DNA form, the CDR3 reads TGTGCCTGGTCTCGACAACACTACGAGCAGTACTTC.

This clonotype was detected a few times. The V and J genes are TRBV5-1 and TRBJ2-1, with TRBD2 matching over 8 bases. Germline V gives CDR1 SGHRS, CDR2 YFSETQ. CDR3 length: 16 amino acids. Trimming removed 0 bases from V and 6 bases from J; junction bases left unmatched: 8. CDR3 sequence reads: CASSLAGGGGLNEQFF. In nucleotides, the CDR3 is TGCGCCAGCAGCTTGGCCGGGGGGGGTGGTCTCAATGAGCAGTTCTTC.

The chain is built from TRBV7-9 and TRBJ2-5; TRBD2 is a possible D gene (5 bases). Germline V gene sequence: CDR1 SEHNR, CDR2 FQNEAQ (reference sequence). V was clipped by 2 bases and J by 3 bases, with 10 bases between them. There are 14 residues in the CDR3. CDR3 sequence (DNA): TGTGCCAGCAGCTTAAGCGTGACTAAAGAGACCCAGTACTTC. Translation: CASSLSVTKETQYF.

This clonotype was counted a single time. J is TRBJ2-2 and V is TRBV7-3; weak D call: TRBD1 (6 bases). This CDR3 is 14 amino acids long. CDR1 SGHTA and CDR2 FQGTGA come from the germline V gene. The germline V and J ends were trimmed by 6 bases and 4 bases, with 12 bases remaining between them. The CDR3 spells CASRKDRSTGELFF. DNA of the CDR3: TGTGCCAGCAGGAAAGACAGGAGCACCGGGGAGCTGTTTTTT.

This clonotype has more than one count but fewer than ten. The chain has TRBV7-3 and TRBJ2-7; D may be TRBD1 (5 bases). V gave up 5 bases and J gave up 4 bases, with 15 bases separating them. In germline, CDR1 is SGHTA, CDR2 FQGTGA. CDR3 size: 14 residues. The CDR3 DNA is TGTGCCAGCAGCCCGACAGTTACCCCTTACGAGCAGTACTTC. Its protein is CASSPTVTPYEQYF.

The table lists this clonotype with many counts. The chain recombines TRBV6-5 with TRBJ1-2, with D possibly being TRBD1 (5 bases). V was trimmed by 2 bases and J by 8 bases, leaving 15 bases between them. Per the germline V gene, CDR1 is MNHEY and CDR2 is SVGAGI. The CDR3 has 14 amino acids. The CDR3 DNA reads TGTGCCAGCAGTTACGCGGGGACTGTCGAAGGCTACACCTTC. As protein: CASSYAGTVEGYTF.

The chain links TRBV2 to TRBJ2-7; 8 bases are a match to TRBD2. CDR3 length: 15 amino acids. The junction had 9 bases not matched to a gene; V was cut back by 6 bases and J by 2 bases. Germline values: CDR1 SNHLY, CDR2 FYNNEI. CDR3 in DNA: TGTGCCAGCAGATCGTCCGGGACTAGACCCTACGAGCAGTACTTC. This codes for CASRSSGTRPYEQYF.

This clonotype was picked up many times. The chain is built from TRBV6-6 and TRBJ2-2; D may be TRBD2 (6 bases). V was shortened by 6 bases and J by 0 bases, with 11 bases between the two germline ends. Germline loops: CDR1 MNHNY, CDR2 SVGAGI (reference sequence). CDR3 length: 15 amino acids. CDR3 DNA sequence: TGTGCCAGCAGACTTCCGGGAGCGAACACCGGGGAGCTGTTTTTT. It encodes CASRLPGANTGELFF.